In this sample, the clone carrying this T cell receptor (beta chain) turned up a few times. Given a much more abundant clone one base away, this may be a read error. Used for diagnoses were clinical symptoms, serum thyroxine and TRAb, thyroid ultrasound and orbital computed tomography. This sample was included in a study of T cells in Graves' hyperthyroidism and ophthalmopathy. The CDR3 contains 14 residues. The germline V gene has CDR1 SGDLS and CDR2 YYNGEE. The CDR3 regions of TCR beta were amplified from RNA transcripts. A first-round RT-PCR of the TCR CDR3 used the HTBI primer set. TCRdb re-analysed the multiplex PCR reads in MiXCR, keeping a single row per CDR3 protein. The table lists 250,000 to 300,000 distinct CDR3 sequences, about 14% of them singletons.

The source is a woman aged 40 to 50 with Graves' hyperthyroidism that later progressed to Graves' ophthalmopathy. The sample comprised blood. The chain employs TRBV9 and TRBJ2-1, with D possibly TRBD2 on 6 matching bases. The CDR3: CASSGGTAYSEQFF. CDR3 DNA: TGTGCCAGCAGCGGCGGGACCGCTTACAGTGAGCAGTTCTTC. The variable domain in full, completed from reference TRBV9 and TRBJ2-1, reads DSGVTQTPKHLITATGQRVTLRCSPRSGDLSVYWYQQSLDQGLQFLIQYYNGEERAKGNILERFSAQQFPDLHSELNLSSLELGDSALYFCASSGGTAYSEQFFGPGTRLTVL.